This T cell receptor beta chain was captured by sequencing in a study of cytomegalovirus exposure and HLA in healthy donors (TCRdb year 2017). With respect to the entire study: In an earlier analysis of 587 of the donors, 276 Gb of sequence data and about 110 million unique TCR beta sequences from about 180 million T cells were reported. An early release covering approximately 600 HLA-typed donors comprised roughly 300 gigabases of sequencing data and around 80 million unique TCR sequences. Among the roughly 400 genotyped donors, around 81% belonged to the genetic ancestry cluster associated with self-reported Caucasian donors. The study aimed to test whether signatures of past pathogen exposure could be identified by cataloging public T cell receptors. The study used immunosequencing to profile the T cell repertoires of hundreds of subjects and linked those repertoires to cytomegalovirus serostatus. In addition to the first cohort of roughly 700 subjects, a separate validation cohort of 100 to 150 different subjects was used. The study combined high-throughput TCR immunosequencing, statistical association of individual TCRs with disease status, and machine learning to predict cytomegalovirus infection status. A later analysis re-examined previously published TCR beta repertoires from just over 650 donors and added high-resolution HLA genotyping to investigate patterns of TCR occurrence. Rather than using new phenotypic data, the later analysis identified candidate immune exposures from TCR beta sequences and from how often those sequences occurred across donors. An earlier analysis of approximately 640 of the donors applied high-throughput TCR beta sequencing to assess whether each TCR beta V gene segment acted as functional or pseudogenic. Alongside the repertoire data, information on donor age, sex, ethnicity and CMV serostatus was compiled. Genome-wide SNP genotypes for about three fifths of the roughly 670 donors were used in a later genetic analysis, which treated that subset as a discovery cohort. All discovery cohort repertoires had been generated on a single sequencing platform. HLA typing included class I and class II loci at four-digit resolution. Typing coverage varied by locus: 629-630 donors for A, B, C, DRB1 and DQB1; 500 to 550 for DQA1; some 610 for DPA1; around 490 for DPB1. Several DR-DQ haplotypes were handled as single units for association and clustering because linkage in the cohort was strong. Among over 350 genotyped donors of the cohort, an average of around 240,000 unique TCR beta nucleotide sequences were sequenced per donor, roughly a sixth of them non-productive. What the research found in general, with its limitations: According to a later genetic analysis, donors in an Asian-associated ancestry cluster had fewer N-insertions in productive TCRs than the approximately 670-donor mean. Cytomegalovirus status was reported to be diagnosed by the classifier with high specificity and sensitivity in both the original and validation cohorts. Immune exposure information for the cohort was limited to CMV serostatus. A further reported finding was that TCR beta sequences accurately predicted the HLA-A and HLA-B alleles for most subjects in the first cohort. Some IMGT-functional V segments, including TRBV6-2 and TRBV6-3, could not be told apart with the 87-base-pair reads, so those segments were excluded. Most TCR sequences were seen in very few donors, while some public TCRs were found in many individuals. It was suggested by the authors that the approach could potentially be generalized to other disease states and immunological phenotypes. The study gave a list of 150 to 200 TCR beta chains associated with cytomegalovirus. In a later analysis, HLA-associated TCR beta chains were found to be more clonally expanded and to have lower generation probabilities than equally common non-associated chains. In an earlier analysis of approximately 590 of the donors, most TCR beta V segments were observed in productive rearrangements about 87% or about 30% of the time, broadly matching IMGT annotations. Linkage disequilibrium might explain the correlated functional status among segregating V segments, but an unknown experimental factor could not be excluded. The earlier analysis of around 600 of the donors excluded roughly 17 rarely observed V segments, including chromosome 9 orphons, because counts were too low. The presence/absence analyses assumed that sequencing depth was roughly uniform across donors, and that assumption may not be true. In a later genetic analysis, a missense DCLRE1C variant was associated with V-gene and J-gene trimming of TCR beta chains, and the association was replicated in an independent cohort. According to a later analysis, TCR association rates differed among HLA loci, with DRB1 alleles showing the most associated TCRs and HLA-C alleles showing the fewest. Only TCR beta chains were sequenced in this cohort, and the absence of alpha or paired-chain data limited detectable features. When HLA alleles, especially DR and DQ, strongly co-occurred, attributing TCR associations to individual alleles was difficult. Because HLA typing was unavailable for some donors at each locus, only the typed subset was used in association tests. In a later analysis, around 17,000 TCR beta sequences were associated with specific HLA alleles at a false discovery rate of 0.05. According to a later analysis, most CMV-associated TCR beta chains appeared to be HLA-restricted, and the HLA associations seemed to be driven largely by CMV exposure. In vitro tests confirmed that a few of the cytomegalovirus-associated TCR beta chains recognize cytomegalovirus antigens. A later analysis reported that several top co-occurrence clusters appeared linked to parvovirus B19, influenza, CMV and Epstein-Barr virus. A cluster of highly shared sequence variants was judged likely to be a technical artifact of the sequencing pipeline.

The receptor library was made with the immunoSEQ multiplex PCR assay. For the multiplex PCR, a mixture combining 60 forward primers for TCR Vbeta segments and 13 reverse primers for TCR Jbeta segments was used. The CDR3 region of rearranged TCR beta genes was amplified from genomic DNA with a multiplex PCR assay. On the Illumina HiSeq System, the amplified TCR beta libraries were sequenced as 87-base-pair reads. Per the authors' processing: In a later analysis, tens of millions of unique TCR beta chains were counted across the roughly 670 repertoires, and some 10 million of these chains were shared by at least two donors. Raw reads were error-corrected and collapsed into unique sequences by a nearest-neighbor algorithm in which closely related sequences were merged to remove PCR and sequencing errors. To assign V, D and J gene segments, CDR3 sequences were aligned to IMGT reference sequences. Each retained sequence needed at least a six-nucleotide match to both a V gene segment and a J gene segment. Rearrangements were classified as productive when the CDR3 lacked stop codons and remained in frame with V and J, and all other rearrangements were classified as non-productive. Following IMGT convention, CDR3 was defined as the stretch from the second conserved V-encoded cysteine to the conserved J-encoded phenylalanine. Sequences without an unambiguous match to a single V gene segment were excluded from the earlier analysis of approximately 560 of the donors. In an earlier analysis of around 590 of the donors, a V segment was called functional when productive rearrangements were above 56.7%, and segregating when the standard deviation between donors exceeded 5%. A statistical classification framework was developed to diagnose cytomegalovirus status using the catalog of TCR beta chain sequences. V and J gene assignment, in a later analysis, came from comparing TCR nucleotide sequences with IMGT/GENE-DB human TR gene sequences. Using the TCRdist pipeline, a later analysis assigned CDR3 sequences along with most-parsimonious VDJ recombination scenarios. In a later analysis, each TCR beta chain was defined by its CDR3 amino acid sequence together with its V-gene family, and reads without a unique V-gene family were excluded. A later analysis removed roughly 590 highly shared, low-generation-probability nucleotide sequences to deal with suspected cross-contamination and a sequencing artifact. For each public chain, a later analysis derived a clonal expansion index from normalized ranks of inferred template counts within each repertoire. A later analysis computed generation probabilities with a VDJ recombination model fitted to out-of-frame rearrangements, and checked the results against IGoR. In a later analysis, hypergeometric tests were used to score TCR-TCR, TCR-HLA and TCR-CMV co-occurrence, with a repertoire-size bias correction applied to TCR pairs. A later analysis estimated false discovery rates by permuting HLA or CMV assignments 20 times. In a later analysis, co-occurring TCRs were grouped using DBSCAN, with TCRdist sequence similarity added in when clustering inside HLA-allele-positive subsets. Repertoires with fewer than 30,000 or more than 120,000 public chains, plus five repertoires with anomalous nucleotide sharing, were excluded from co-occurrence clustering. In TCRdb, the immuneACCESS table is reduced to in-frame sequences with V and J assigned. These tables do not hold every clone; where another copy was compared, an unresolved V gene accounts for under half, and the others remain unexplained. V, J and clone size derive from that table, while D and trimming were established from the DNA sequence. The sample yields around 150,000 clones; around 60% were counted once. Clones ranked in the top ten supply under 7.5% of the sample.

The cohort comprised fewer than 700 healthy bone marrow donors. At the time of sampling, every cohort member was nominally healthy, though immune exposures that went unrecorded were likely present. The donor was CMV seropositive and belonged to the group of more than 250 seropositive cohort members. A peripheral blood sample was provided by each donor, and peripheral blood mononuclear cells were used for TCR beta sequencing. Genomic DNA was extracted from the blood cell samples with the Qiagen DNeasy Blood Extraction Kit. This clone occurred a few times. Its antigen remains unidentified. Per-base quality was not reported, and no clone a single base away is much larger than it. The germline V gene provides CDR1 SGDLS and CDR2 YYNGEE. The V and J ends are trimmed by 0 bases and 5 bases, leaving 8 bases between them. The CDR3 measures 13 amino acids from cysteine to phenylalanine. Left in the record is the CDR3 DNA by itself, 39 bases read in frame from the first base.

Source material: PBMCs. The rearrangement joined TRBV9 to TRBJ1-1; the D region possibly corresponds to TRBD1 (5 bases align). The sequence was obtained from an older woman in good health and CMV-seropositive. The CDR3 protein sequence reads: CASSVGTGTEAFF. The DNA is TGTGCCAGCAGCGTAGGCACAGGAACTGAAGCTTTCTTT.